The rows below give T cell receptor beta chains drawn from one sample of a study of post-analysis software for immune sequencing data. TCRdb itself ran the PCR reads through MiXCR, one entry per CDR3 protein. This table holds 700,000 to 900,000 distinct CDR3 sequences, around 46% found once. Sequencing was done on a sample of blood. Receptor source: a girl aged 5-17 years with multiple sclerosis. CDR3s include the opening cysteine and the closing phenylalanine or tryptophan. The D gene is left open where the match is weak. Clone size is not always given. Where it is, it says once, few, many or a class for expanded clones.

V	length	J	D	size	DNA	CDR3
TRBV24-1	15	TRBJ2-1	TRBD1	.	TGTGCCACCAGTGATCAGAACAGGGGGTTGCATGAGCAGTTCTTC	CATSDQNRGLHEQFF
TRBV20-1	13	TRBJ1-5	TRBD1	.	TGCAGTGCGAGAGGACAGGGCAGTCAGCCCCAGCATTTT	CSARGQGSQPQHF
TRBV7-2	15	TRBJ2-5	TRBD2	few	TGTGCCAGCAGCACGAGACTAGCGGGAGTGGAGACCCAGTACTTC	CASSTRLAGVETQYF
TRBV11-2	14	TRBJ2-7	.	few	TGTGCCAGCGCAATGGGGACCCTTGGGCGCGAGCAGTACTTC	CASAMGTLGREQYF
TRBV5-1	14	TRBJ2-1	.	.	TGCGCCAGCAGCTTGGGTACCGGAACCGGGGAGCAGTTCTTC	CASSLGTGTGEQFF
TRBV12-5	14	TRBJ1-1	.	once	TGTGCTAGTGGTTTGGTACGGCCGAACACTGAAGCTTTCTTT	CASGLVRPNTEAFF
TRBV7-9	15	TRBJ2-5	.	.	TGTGCCAGCAGCCAACAAGAGACGGGAAAAGAGACCCAGTACTTC	CASSQQETGKETQYF
TRBV20-1	13	TRBJ2-5	.	.	TGCAGTGCAAAGGGCCCCCTCCGCGGGACCCAGTACTTC	CSAKGPLRGTQYF
TRBV6-5	16	TRBJ2-5	TRBD2	few	TGTGCCAGCAGCCTTTGGACTAGCGGGATCCAAGAGACCCAGTACTTC	CASSLWTSGIQETQYF
TRBV7-8	16	TRBJ2-3	.	.	TGTGCCAGCAGCTTAGAGGAGGGAGATGCGACAGATACGCAGTATTTT	CASSLEEGDATDTQYF
TRBV20-1	14	TRBJ2-3	.	.	TGCAGTGCTAACACCGGGACTAGCACAGATACGCAGTATTTT	CSANTGTSTDTQYF
TRBV5-1	16	TRBJ2-1	TRBD2	.	TGCACCAGCAGCTTGGGTAGCGGGAACTCCTACAATGAGCAGTTCTTC	CTSSLGSGNSYNEQFF
TRBV7-9	14	TRBJ2-1	.	.	TGTGCGGATAGTTTTGGGGGCTCCTACAATGAGCAGTTCTTC	CADSFGGSYNEQFF
TRBV16	16	TRBJ2-7	TRBD1	many	TGTGCCAGCAGCCAGAAAGTTGGGACAGGGAATTACGAGCAGTACTTC	CASSQKVGTGNYEQYF
TRBV29-1	13	TRBJ1-6	.	once	TGCAGCGTCAGTCGAGGGGGAAATGCACCCCTCCACTTT	CSVSRGGNAPLHF
TRBV19	12	TRBJ2-7	TRBD1	few	TGTGCCAGTAGTGACAGGGACTACGAGCAGTACTTC	CASSDRDYEQYF
TRBV13	15	TRBJ2-1	.	.	TGTGCCAGCAGCTTAGGGGGGAGCGGGTCCAATGAGCAGTTCTTC	CASSLGGSGSNEQFF
TRBV11-3	14	TRBJ2-1	TRBD2	few	TGTGCCAGCAGTGTTATAGCGGGTGACAATGAGCAGTTCTTC	CASSVIAGDNEQFF
TRBV20-1	14	TRBJ2-3	.	many	TGCAGTGGGAACAGGAACCCCTCCACAGATACGCAGTATTTT	CSGNRNPSTDTQYF
TRBV2	14	TRBJ2-1	TRBD1	.	TGTGCCAGCTCCGACAGGGGGCTTCGAAATGAGCAGTTCTTC	CASSDRGLRNEQFF
TRBV7-2	14	TRBJ2-7	.	.	TGTGCCAGCAACTTCGGCGCAAGCTCCTACGAGCAGTACTTC	CASNFGASSYEQYF
TRBV7-9	14	TRBJ1-2	TRBD1	.	TGTGCCAGCTCATCGACAGGGAACGTCTATGGCTACACCTTC	CASSSTGNVYGYTF